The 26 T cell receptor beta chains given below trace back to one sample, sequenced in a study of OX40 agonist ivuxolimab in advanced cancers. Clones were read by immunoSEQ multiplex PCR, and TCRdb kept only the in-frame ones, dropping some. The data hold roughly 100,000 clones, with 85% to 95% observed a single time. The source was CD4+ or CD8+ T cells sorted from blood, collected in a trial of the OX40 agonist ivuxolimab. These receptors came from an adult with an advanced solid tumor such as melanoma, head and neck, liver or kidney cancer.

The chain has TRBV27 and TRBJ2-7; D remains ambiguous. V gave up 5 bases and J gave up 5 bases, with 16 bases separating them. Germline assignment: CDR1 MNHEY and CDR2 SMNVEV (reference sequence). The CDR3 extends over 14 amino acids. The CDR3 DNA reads TGTGCCAGCAGTGAGATCACCGGTAGTAACGAGCAGTACTTC. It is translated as CASSEITGSNEQYF.

Here the CDR3 DNA reads TGTGCCAGCAGCGCAGGGACACCTTACGAGCAGTACTTC. Encoded protein: CASSAGTPYEQYF. This chain connects TRBV5-6 to TRBJ2-7; maybe TRBD1 (6 bases). This CDR3 is 13 amino acids long. Per the germline V gene, CDR1 is SGHDT and CDR2 is YYEEEE. The V end lost 4 bases, the J end lost 4 bases, and 12 bases lay between the germline ends.

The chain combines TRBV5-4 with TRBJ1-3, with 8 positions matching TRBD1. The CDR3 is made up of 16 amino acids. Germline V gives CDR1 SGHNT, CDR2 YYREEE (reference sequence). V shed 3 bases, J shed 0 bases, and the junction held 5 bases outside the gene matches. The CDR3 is CASSSTGATSGNTIYF. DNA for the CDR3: TGTGCCAGCAGCTCGACAGGGGCCACCTCTGGAAACACCATATATTTT.

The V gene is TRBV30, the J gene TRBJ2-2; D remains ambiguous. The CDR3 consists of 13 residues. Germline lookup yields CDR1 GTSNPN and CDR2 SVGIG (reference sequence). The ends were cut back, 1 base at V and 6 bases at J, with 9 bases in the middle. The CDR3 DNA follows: TGTGCCTGGAGTGCCCACGGTGCCGGGGAGCTGTTTTTT. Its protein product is CAWSAHGAGELFF.

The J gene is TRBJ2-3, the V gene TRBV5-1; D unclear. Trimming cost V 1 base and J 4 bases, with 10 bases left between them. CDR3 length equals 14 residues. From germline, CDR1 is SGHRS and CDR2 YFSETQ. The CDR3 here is CASSLTIQSDTQYF. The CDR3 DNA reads TGCGCCAGCAGCTTGACTATTCAATCAGATACGCAGTATTTT.

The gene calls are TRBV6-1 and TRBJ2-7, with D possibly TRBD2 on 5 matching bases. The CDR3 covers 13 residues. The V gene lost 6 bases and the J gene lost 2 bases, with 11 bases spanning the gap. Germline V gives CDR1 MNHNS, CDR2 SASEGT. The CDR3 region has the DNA TGTGCCAGCAGAGCGGACCTGGCCTACGAGCAGTACTTC. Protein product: CASRADLAYEQYF.

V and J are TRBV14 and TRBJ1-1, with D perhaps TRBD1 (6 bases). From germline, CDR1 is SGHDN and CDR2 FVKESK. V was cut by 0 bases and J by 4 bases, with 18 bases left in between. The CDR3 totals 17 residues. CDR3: CASSQEYLGGGITEAFF. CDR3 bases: TGTGCCAGCAGCCAAGAATACTTGGGAGGGGGTATCACTGAAGCTTTCTTT.

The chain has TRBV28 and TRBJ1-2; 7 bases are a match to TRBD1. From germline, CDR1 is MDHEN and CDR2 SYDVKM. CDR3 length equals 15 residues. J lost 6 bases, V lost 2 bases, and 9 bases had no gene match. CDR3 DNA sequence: TGTGCCAGCAGTTTACGAGGGGGCGCCTTCAATGGCTACACCTTC. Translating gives CASSLRGGAFNGYTF.

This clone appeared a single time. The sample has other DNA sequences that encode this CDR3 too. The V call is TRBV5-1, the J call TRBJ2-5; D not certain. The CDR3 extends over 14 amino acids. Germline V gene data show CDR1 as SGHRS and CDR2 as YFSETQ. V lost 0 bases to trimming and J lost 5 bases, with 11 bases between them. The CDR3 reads CASSLGPFGETQYF. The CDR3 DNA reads TGCGCCAGCAGCTTGGGTCCCTTCGGGGAGACCCAGTACTTC. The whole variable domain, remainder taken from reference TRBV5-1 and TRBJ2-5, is KAGVTQTPRYLIKTRGQQVTLSCSPISGHRSVSWYQQTPGQGLQFLFEYFSETQRNKGNFPGRFSGRQFSNSRSEMNVSTLELGDSALYLCASSLGPFGETQYFGPGTRLLVL.

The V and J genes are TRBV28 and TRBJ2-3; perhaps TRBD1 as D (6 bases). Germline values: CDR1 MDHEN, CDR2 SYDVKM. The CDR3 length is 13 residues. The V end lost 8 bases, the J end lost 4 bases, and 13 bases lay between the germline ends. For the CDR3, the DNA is TGTGCCAGCGTGGGGGCGGGCCCAGATACGCAGTATTTT. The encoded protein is CASVGAGPDTQYF. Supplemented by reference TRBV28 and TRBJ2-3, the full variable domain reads DVKVTQSSRYLVKRTGEKVFLECVQDMDHENMFWYRQDPGLGLRLIYFSYDVKMKEKGDIPEGYSVSREKKERFSLILESASTNQTSMYLCASVGAGPDTQYFGPGTRLTVL.

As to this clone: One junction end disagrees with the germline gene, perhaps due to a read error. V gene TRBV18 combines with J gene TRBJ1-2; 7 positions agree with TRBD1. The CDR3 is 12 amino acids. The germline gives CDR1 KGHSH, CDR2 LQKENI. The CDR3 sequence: CASSPGDRAPFF. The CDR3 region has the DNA TGTGCCAGCTCACCGGGCGACAGGGCGCCCTTCTTC.

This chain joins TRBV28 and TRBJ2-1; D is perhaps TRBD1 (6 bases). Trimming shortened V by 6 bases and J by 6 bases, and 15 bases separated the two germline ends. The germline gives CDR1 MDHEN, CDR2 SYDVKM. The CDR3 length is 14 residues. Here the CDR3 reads CASSPEWGLNEQFF. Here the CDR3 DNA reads TGTGCCAGCAGCCCAGAGTGGGGGCTCAATGAGCAGTTCTTC.

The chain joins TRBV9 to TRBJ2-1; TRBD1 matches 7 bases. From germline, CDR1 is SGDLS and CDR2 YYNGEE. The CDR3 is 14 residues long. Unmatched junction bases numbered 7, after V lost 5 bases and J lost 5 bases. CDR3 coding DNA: TGTGCCAGCAGTGAACAGGGGCCCAACAATGAGCAGTTCTTC. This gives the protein CASSEQGPNNEQFF. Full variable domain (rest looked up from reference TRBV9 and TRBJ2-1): DSGVTQTPKHLITATGQRVTLRCSPRSGDLSVYWYQQSLDQGLQFLIQYYNGEERAKGNILERFSAQQFPDLHSELNLSSLELGDSALYFCASSEQGPNNEQFFGPGTRLTVL.

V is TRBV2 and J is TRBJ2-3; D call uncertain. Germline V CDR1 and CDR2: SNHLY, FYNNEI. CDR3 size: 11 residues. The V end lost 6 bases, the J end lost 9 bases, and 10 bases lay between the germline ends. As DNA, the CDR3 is TGTGCCAGCAGGTTGGAGCGAACGCAGTATTTT. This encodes CASRLERTQYF.

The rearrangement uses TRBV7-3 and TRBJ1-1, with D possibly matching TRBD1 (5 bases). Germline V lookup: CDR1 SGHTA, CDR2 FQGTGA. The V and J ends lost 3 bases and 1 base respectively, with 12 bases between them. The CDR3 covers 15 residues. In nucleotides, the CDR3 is TGTGCCAGCAGCTTTACGACAGTTACGAACACTGAAGCTTTCTTT. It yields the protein CASSFTTVTNTEAFF.

DNA of the CDR3: TGTGCCAGCAGCTTAGGCGGGAGTCTAGATACGCAGTATTTT. It codes for CASSLGGSLDTQYF. This chain joins TRBV7-9 and TRBJ2-3; 7 bases are a match to TRBD2. The CDR3 sequence is 14 residues long. Germline V lookup: CDR1 SEHNR, CDR2 FQNEAQ (reference sequence). The V segment lost 1 base and the J segment 5 bases; nucleotides outside the gene matches: 3.

CDR3 region: CSVAGLSATNEKLFF. The CDR3 bases are TGCAGCGTCGCGGGCCTCAGTGCAACTAATGAAAAACTGTTTTTT. This chain uses TRBV29-1 with TRBJ1-4; D remains ambiguous. The germline gives CDR1 SQVTM, CDR2 ANQGSEA. This CDR3 is built from 15 residues. The germline V and J ends were trimmed by 6 bases and 0 bases, with 14 bases remaining between them. The variable domain in full, with the rest retrieved from reference TRBV29-1 and TRBJ1-4, is SAVISQKPSRDICQRGTSLTIQCQVDSQVTMMFWYRQQPGQSLTLIATANQGSEATYESGFVIDKFPISRPNLTFSTLTVSNMSPEDSSIYLCSVAGLSATNEKLFFGSGTQLSVL.

The CDR3 reads CASSPQYQETQYF. The CDR3 DNA is TGTGCCAGCAGCCCGCAGTACCAAGAGACCCAGTACTTC. V gene TRBV7-2 combines with J gene TRBJ2-5; D not certain. The CDR3 is 13 amino acids. Germline values: CDR1 SGHTA, CDR2 FQGNSA. V lost 5 bases to trimming and J lost 0 bases, with 7 bases between them.

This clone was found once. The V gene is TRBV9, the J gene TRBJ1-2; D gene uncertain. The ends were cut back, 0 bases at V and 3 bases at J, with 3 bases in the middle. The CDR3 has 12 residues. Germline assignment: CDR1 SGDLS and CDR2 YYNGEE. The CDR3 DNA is TGTGCCAGCAGCGTAGAAGACTATGGCTACACCTTC. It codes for CASSVEDYGYTF. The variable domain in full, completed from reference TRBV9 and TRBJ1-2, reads DSGVTQTPKHLITATGQRVTLRCSPRSGDLSVYWYQQSLDQGLQFLIQYYNGEERAKGNILERFSAQQFPDLHSELNLSSLELGDSALYFCASSVEDYGYTFGSGTRLTVV.

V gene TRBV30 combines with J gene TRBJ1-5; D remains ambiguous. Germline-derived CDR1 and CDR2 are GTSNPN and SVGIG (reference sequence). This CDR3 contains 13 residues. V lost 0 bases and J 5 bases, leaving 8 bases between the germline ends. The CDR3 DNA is TGTGCCTGGAGTGTTCAGACTGATCAGCCCCAGCATTTT. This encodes CAWSVQTDQPQHF.

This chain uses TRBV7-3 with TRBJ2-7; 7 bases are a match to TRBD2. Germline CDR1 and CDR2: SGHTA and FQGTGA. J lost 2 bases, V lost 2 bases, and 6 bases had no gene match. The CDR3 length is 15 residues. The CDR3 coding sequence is TGTGCCAGCAGCTTAGTGGCGGGGGATCCCTACGAGCAGTACTTC. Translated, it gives CASSLVAGDPYEQYF.

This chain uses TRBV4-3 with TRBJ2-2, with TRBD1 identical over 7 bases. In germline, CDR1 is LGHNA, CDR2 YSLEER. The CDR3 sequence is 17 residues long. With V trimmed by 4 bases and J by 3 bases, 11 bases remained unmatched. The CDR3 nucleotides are TGCGCCAGCAGCCCGGTCGACTGGGACAGATACACCGGGGAGCTGTTTTTT. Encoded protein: CASSPVDWDRYTGELFF.

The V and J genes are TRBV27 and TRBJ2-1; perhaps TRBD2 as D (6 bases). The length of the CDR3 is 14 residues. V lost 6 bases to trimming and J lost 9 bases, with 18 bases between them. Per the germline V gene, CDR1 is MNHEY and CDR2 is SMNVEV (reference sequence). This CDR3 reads CASRRSGGGGEQFF. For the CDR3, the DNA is TGTGCCAGCAGGCGTAGCGGAGGCGGCGGTGAGCAGTTCTTC.

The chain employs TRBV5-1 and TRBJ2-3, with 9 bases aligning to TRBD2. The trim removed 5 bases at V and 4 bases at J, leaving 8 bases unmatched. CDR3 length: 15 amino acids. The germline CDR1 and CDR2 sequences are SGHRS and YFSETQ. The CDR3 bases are TGCGCCAGCAGGTGGTACGAGCGGGGGGCAGATACGCAGTATTTT. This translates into CASRWYERGADTQYF.

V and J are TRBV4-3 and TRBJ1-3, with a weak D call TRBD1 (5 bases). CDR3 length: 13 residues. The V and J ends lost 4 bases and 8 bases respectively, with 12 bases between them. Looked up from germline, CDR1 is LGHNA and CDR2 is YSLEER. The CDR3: CASSLRGADTIYF. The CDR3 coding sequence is TGCGCCAGCAGCCTTAGGGGCGCGGACACCATATATTTT.

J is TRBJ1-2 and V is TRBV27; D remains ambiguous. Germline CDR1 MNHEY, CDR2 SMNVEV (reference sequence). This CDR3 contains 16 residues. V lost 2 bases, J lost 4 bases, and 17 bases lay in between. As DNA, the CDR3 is TGTGCCAGCAGTTTACGTTCCAGCGCCAAATTCTATGGCTACACCTTC. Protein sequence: CASSLRSSAKFYGYTF.